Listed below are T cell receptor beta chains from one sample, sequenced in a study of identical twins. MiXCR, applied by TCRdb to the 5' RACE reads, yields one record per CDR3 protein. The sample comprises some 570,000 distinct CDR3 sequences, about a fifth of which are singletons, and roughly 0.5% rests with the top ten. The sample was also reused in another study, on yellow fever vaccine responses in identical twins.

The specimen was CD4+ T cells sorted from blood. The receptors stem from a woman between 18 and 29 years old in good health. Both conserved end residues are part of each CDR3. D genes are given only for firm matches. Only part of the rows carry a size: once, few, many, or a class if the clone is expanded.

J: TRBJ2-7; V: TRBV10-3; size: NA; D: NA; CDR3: CAIRALSGNSYEQYF; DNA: TGTGCCATCAGGGCCCTTAGCGGAAACTCCTACGAGCAGTACTTC
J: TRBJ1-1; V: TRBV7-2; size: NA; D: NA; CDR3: CASSLAPIPNTEAFF; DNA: TGTGCCAGCAGCTTAGCGCCCATACCAAACACTGAAGCTTTCTTT
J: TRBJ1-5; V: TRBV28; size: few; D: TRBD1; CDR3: CASSLRGLQPQHF; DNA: TGTGCCAGCAGTTTGAGGGGGCTGCAGCCCCAGCATTTT
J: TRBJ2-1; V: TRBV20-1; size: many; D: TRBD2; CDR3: CSARVFSGGGLPYNEQFF; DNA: TGCAGTGCTAGAGTATTCAGCGGGGGCGGTCTCCCCTACAATGAGCAGTTCTTC
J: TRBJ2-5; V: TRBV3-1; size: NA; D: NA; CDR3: CASSQDLGTAQETQYF; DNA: TGTGCCAGCAGCCAAGATCTTGGAACCGCCCAAGAGACCCAGTACTTC
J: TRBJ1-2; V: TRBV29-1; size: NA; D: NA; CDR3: CSVDPGRAYGYTF; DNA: TGCAGCGTTGACCCAGGGAGAGCTTATGGCTACACCTTC
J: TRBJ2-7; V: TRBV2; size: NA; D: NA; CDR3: CASSPQPYEQYF; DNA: TGTGCCAGCAGCCCACAGCCCTACGAGCAGTACTTC
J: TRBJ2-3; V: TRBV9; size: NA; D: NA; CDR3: CASSPRIGTDTQYF; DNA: TGTGCCAGCAGCCCCCGTATTGGCACAGATACGCAGTATTTT
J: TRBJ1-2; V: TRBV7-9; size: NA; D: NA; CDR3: CASSLALGDYGYTF; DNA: TGTGCCAGCAGCTTAGCGTTGGGGGACTATGGCTACACCTTC
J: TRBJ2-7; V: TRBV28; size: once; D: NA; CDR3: CASRYEGPYEQYF; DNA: TGTGCCAGCAGATACGAGGGTCCCTACGAGCAGTACTTC
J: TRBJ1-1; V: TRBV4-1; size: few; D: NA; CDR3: CASRQDLMNTEAFF; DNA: TGCGCCAGCAGACAGGATCTCATGAACACTGAAGCTTTCTTT